This TCR beta chain was recorded in a study of blood T cell repertoires in COVID-19. About the research overall: Acute-phase and convalescent COVID-19 samples originated in the United States, Italy and Spain. Sample material is recorded as cDNA or gDNA derived from T cells, B-cell-depleted T cells, or PBMCs.

Authors' methods: For nucleated cells, counts were estimated from reference gene primer amplification. Clones were read by immunoSEQ multiplex PCR, and TCRdb kept only the in-frame ones, dropping some. The DNA gave D and trimming, while V, J and clone size come from that table. Found here are 130,000 to 150,000 clones, about 87% of them singletons; the top ten hold 0.75% to 0.95%. The CDR3 extends over 15 amino acids. CDR1 and CDR2 (germline): SNHLY, FYNNEI. Trimming pared 3 bases from V and 3 bases from J, leaving 15 bases between. Sequenced sample: peripheral blood. The TCR was taken from a woman between 50 and 59 years old with acute or convalescent COVID-19. This chain connects TRBV2 to TRBJ2-7; no definite D call. For the CDR3, the DNA is TGTGCCAGCAGTGAGAGCGCAGTGGTAAACTACGAGCAGTACTTC. As protein: CASSESAVVNYEQYF.